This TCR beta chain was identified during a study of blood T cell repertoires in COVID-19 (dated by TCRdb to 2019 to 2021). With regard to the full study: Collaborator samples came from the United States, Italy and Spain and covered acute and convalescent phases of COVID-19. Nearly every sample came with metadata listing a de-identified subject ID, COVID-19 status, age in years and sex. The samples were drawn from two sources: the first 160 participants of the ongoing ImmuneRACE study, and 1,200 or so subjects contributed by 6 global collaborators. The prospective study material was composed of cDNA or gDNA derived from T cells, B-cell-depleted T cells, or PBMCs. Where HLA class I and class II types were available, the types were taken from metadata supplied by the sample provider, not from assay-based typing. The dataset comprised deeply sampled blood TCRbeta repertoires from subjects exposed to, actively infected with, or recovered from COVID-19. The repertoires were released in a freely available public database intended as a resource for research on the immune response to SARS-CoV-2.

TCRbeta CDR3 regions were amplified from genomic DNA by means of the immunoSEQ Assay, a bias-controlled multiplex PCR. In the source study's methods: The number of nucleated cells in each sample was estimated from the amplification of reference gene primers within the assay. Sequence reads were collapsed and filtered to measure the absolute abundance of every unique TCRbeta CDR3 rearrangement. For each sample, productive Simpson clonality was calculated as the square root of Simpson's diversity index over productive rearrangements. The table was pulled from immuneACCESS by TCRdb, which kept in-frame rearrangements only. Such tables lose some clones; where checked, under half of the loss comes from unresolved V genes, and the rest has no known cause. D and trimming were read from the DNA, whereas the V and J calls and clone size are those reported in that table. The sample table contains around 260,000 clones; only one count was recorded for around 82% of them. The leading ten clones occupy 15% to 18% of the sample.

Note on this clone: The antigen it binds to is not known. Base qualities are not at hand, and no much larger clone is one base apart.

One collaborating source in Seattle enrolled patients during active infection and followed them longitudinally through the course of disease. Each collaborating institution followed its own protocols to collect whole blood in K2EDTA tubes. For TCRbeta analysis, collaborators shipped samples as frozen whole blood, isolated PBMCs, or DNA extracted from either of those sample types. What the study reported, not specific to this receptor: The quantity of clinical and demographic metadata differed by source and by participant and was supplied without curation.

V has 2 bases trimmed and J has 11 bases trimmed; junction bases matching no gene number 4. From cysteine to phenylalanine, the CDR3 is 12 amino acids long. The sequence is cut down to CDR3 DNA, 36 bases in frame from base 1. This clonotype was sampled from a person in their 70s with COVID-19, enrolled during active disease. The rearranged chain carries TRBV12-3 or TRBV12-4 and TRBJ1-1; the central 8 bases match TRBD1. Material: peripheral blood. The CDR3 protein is CASSLQGARAFF. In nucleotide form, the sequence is TGTGCCAGCAGTTTACAGGGGGCGAGGGCTTTCTTT.